What follows are 2 T cell receptor beta chains derived from one specimen sequenced in a study of shared clonotypes between healthy human individuals. Here immunoSEQ multiplex PCR was the method, and the copy in TCRdb shows in-frame clones only, minus some. The repertoire holds approximately 2.3 million clones, with 90% to 95% as singletons. The sequenced sample was naive CD4+ T cells from PBMCs. Subset reported: CD45RA+ positively selected. These receptors all stem from a man between 18 and 35 years old in good health. Some clones in this sample may be carry-over from other donors' samples.

V usage is TRBV5-1 and J usage is TRBJ2-2, with 10 bases matching TRBD2. In germline, CDR1 is SGHRS, CDR2 YFSETQ. The J segment lost 6 bases and the V segment lost 1 base, leaving 6 bases of the junction unmatched. The CDR3 has 16 residues. The CDR3 spells CASSLMASGRSGELFF. The CDR3 coding sequence is TGCGCCAGCAGCTTGATGGCTAGCGGGAGATCCGGGGAGCTGTTTTTT.

The rearrangement uses TRBV5-1 and TRBJ2-2; TRBD1 is a possible D gene (6 bases). Trimming pared 0 bases from V and 8 bases from J, leaving 11 bases between. The CDR3 is 14 amino acids. CDR1 is SGHRS and CDR2 is YFSETQ in the germline V gene. Here the CDR3 DNA reads TGCGCCAGCAGCTTGGACACAGGGAAGGGGGAGCTGTTTTTT. It codes for CASSLDTGKGELFF.